This T cell receptor (beta chain) was observed in a study of T-cell memory formation after mild COVID-19 (dated by TCRdb to the early 2020s). Background on the whole study: Most TCR sequence clusters were specific to one of the two donors. The cohort was made up of two young adult volunteers, one female and one male, who were previously healthy. T-cell clones expanding and contracting after mild COVID-19 in a couple of donors were tracked by longitudinal TCRalpha and TCRbeta repertoire sequencing. General conclusions and limits of the study: SARS-CoV-2 specificity was not confirmed for the second-wave clones peaking on day 37. Contracting CD4+ clones were found mainly in CM and EM memory subsets, while CD8+ clones were enriched in EMRA. Only two mild cases were covered in the study, and larger cohorts including severe cases with pre-infection samples were considered necessary. The detection of some responding clones in pre-infection memory suggests that pre-existing cross-reactive memory T cells joined the SARS-CoV-2 response. Balanced CD4/CD8 phenotypes were observed for clones contracting from day 15 to 85, whereas a bias towards CD4+ was observed for a second wave of clones expanding from day 15 to 37.

The V end loses 3 bases and the J end loses 5 bases, and a stretch of 18 bases separates them. CDR1 GTSNPN and CDR2 SVGIG are derived from the germline V gene (reference sequence). The cysteine opens and the phenylalanine closes a CDR3 of 15 amino acids. Only the CDR3 DNA stays, 45 bases, in frame from base 1. About this clonotype itself: There is no known antigen for this receptor. No qualities accompany the bases; no much larger clone lies one base away.

Ficoll-Paque density gradient centrifugation was used to isolate PBMCs. The data were produced on an Illumina NovaSeq 6000. Using 5'RACE with constant-segment primers, TCRalpha and TCRbeta cDNA libraries were constructed, with sample barcodes and unique molecular identifiers added in the process. Trizol reagent was used to extract RNA from every sample. Amplification of the libraries took two PCR steps, and the second step added a second sample barcode plus Illumina TruSeq adapters. Sequencing of the libraries was done on an Illumina NovaSeq, producing 2 x 150 bp paired-end reads. On the authors' methods: Reads were demultiplexed and collapsed into UMI-guided consensus sequences with migec v1.2.7. With mixcr v2.1.11, UMI consensuses were aligned to TRA and TRB V and J templates and assembled into clonotypes. Clonotypes were classified as expanded or contracted when called significant by both edgeR and NoisET, with noise models trained on biological replicates. For edgeR calls, a false discovery rate-adjusted p below 0.01 and a log2 fold-change threshold of 1 were applied. As an exploratory analysis of dynamics, PCA with hierarchical clustering was applied to max-normalized trajectories of the 1000 most abundant clonotypes. Each responding clone was given a CD4 or CD8 phenotype based on the CD4+ and CD8+ repertoires, which had been sequenced separately. The raw public reads went through TCRdb reprocessing: fastp at Q25, MiXCR clone calling, in-frame beta chains kept. Rows are combined by CDR3 protein, so each entry shows the most common genes and DNA. TCRdb, not the original authors, processed these V and J calls. The sample data list some 450,000 distinct CDR3 sequences, and approximately 19% of these were observed just once. Of the sample, 20% to 25% falls within the top ten clones.

Sequencing input: PBMCs or a T cell subset sorted from them (not recorded which). This TCR was recovered from a man aged 18 to 35 who had mild COVID-19 (a few samples of this study predate the infection). The sample titles of this study are shuffled in the database, so cell type and time point are left out; the donor was told from shared clones. The V and J segments used are TRBV30 and TRBJ2-3; D gene: possibly TRBD1, on 6 matching bases. The nucleotide sequence is given as TGTGCCTGGAGGGCCCTCAGCCAAGGGGGAGATACGCAGTATTTT. This codes for CAWRALSQGGDTQYF.